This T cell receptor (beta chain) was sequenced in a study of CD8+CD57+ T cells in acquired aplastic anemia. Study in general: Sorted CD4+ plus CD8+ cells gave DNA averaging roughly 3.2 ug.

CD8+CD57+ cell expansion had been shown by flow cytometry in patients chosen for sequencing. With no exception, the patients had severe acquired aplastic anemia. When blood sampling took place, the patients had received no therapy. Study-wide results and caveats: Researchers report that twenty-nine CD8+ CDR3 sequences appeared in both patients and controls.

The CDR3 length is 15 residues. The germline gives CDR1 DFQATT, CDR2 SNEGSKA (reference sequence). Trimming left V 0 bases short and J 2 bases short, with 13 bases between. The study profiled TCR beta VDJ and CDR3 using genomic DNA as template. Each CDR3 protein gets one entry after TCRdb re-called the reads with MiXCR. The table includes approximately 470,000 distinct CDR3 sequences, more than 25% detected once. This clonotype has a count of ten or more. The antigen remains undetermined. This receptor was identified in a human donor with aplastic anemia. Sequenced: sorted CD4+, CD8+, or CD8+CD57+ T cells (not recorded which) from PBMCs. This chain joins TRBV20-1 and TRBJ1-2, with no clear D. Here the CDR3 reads CSARDKGGPNYGYTF. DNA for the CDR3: TGCAGTGCTAGAGATAAGGGAGGACCAAACTATGGCTACACCTTC.